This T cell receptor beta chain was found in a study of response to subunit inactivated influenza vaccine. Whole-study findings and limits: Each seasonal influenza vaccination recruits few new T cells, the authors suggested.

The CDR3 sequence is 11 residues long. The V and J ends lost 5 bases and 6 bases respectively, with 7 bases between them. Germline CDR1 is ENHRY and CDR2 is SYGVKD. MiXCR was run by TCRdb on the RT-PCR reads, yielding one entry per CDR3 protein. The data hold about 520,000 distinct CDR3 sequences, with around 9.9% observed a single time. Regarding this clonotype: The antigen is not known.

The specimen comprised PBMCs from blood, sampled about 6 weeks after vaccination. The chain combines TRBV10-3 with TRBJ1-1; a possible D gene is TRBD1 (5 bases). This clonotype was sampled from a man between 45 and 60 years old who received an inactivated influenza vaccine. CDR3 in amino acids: CAISSGPEAFF. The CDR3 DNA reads TGTGCCATCAGTTCGGGACCTGAAGCTTTCTTT.